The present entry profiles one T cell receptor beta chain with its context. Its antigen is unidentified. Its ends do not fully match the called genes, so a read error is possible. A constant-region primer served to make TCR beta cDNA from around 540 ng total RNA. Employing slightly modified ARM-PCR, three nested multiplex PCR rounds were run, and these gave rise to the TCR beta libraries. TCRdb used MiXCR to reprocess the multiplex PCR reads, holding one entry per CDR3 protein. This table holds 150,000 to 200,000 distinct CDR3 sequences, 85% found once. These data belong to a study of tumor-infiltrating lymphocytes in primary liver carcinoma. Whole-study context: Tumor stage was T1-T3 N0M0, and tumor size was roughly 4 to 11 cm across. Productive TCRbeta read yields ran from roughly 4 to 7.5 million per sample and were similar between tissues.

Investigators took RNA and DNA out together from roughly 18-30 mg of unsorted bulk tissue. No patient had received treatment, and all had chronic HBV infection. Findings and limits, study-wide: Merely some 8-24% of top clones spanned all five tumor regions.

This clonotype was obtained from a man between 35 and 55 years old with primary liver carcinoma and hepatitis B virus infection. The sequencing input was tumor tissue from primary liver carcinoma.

CDR3: CASCQVGPSSYEQYF. In DNA form, the CDR3 reads TGCGCCAGTTGCCAAGTCGGGCCCAGCTCCTACGAACAGTACTTC. This sequence joins TRBV4-1 and TRBJ2-7; D remains ambiguous. The CDR3 runs to 15 residues. Germline loops: CDR1 MGHRA, CDR2 YSYEKL.